This is a list of T cell receptor beta chains from one sample in a study of blood T cell repertoires in COVID-19. The repertoire was sequenced with immunoSEQ multiplex PCR; TCRdb's copy has only in-frame clones and lacks some. The top ten hold roughly 1.2% of the sample, which has roughly 200,000 clones, 75% to 90% seen once. Material: PBMCs or T cells enriched from blood (not recorded which). The origin of the receptors is a man aged 25 to 40 who had recovered from COVID-19. Both conserved end residues are part of each CDR3. Each record gives: V gene, J gene, CDR3 protein.

TRBV29-1	TRBJ2-2	CSVLDGRANTGELFF
TRBV7-2	TRBJ2-1	CASSLAVSNEQFF
TRBV5-6	TRBJ2-7	CASSIGQVAWF
TRBV6-5	TRBJ2-7	CASSYSGSEQYF
TRBV30	TRBJ1-2	CAWSVQGAWYGYTF
TRBV5-5	TRBJ1-2	CASSSDRVNIYGYTF
TRBV6-2/TRBV6-3	TRBJ1-5	CASSYSMTGVQPQHF
TRBV11-2	TRBJ1-2	CASSRRGAESNYGYTF
TRBV9	TRBJ2-5	CASSVTGKETQYF
TRBV14	TRBJ2-2	CASSQAWDSNTGELFF
TRBV2	TRBJ2-7	CASSERTIFHEQYF
TRBV5-1	TRBJ1-2	CASSLESGVGYGYTF
TRBV27	TRBJ2-7	CASSHQGSSYEQYF
TRBV9	TRBJ2-3	CASSVASGGPSSTDTQYF
TRBV4-3	TRBJ2-7	CASSQDRTFAYEQYF
TRBV5-4	TRBJ2-5	CASSLGLAGGPTTRAQYF
TRBV5-4	TRBJ1-5	CASSLGRGPSNQPQHF
TRBV18	TRBJ2-7	CASSPQGTGGYEQYF
TRBV2	TRBJ2-2	CASTWLVSGGATGELFF